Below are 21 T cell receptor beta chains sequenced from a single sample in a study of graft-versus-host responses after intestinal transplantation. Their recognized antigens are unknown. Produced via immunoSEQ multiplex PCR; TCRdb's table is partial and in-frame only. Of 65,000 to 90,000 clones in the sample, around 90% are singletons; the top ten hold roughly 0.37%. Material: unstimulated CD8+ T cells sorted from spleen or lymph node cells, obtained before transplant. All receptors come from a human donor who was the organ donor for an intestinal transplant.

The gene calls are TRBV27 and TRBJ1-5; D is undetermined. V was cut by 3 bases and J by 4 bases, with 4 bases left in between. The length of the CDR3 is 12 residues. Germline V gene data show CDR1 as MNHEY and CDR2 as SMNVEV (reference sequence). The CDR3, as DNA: TGTGCCAGCAGTTTTCCAAATCAGCCCCAGCATTTT. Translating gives CASSFPNQPQHF.

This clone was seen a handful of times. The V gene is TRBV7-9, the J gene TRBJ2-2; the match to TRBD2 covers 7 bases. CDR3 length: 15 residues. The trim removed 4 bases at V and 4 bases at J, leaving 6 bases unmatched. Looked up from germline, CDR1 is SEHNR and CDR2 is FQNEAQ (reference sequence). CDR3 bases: TGTGCCAGCAGCTCGGGGACTACCCCCACCGGGGAGCTGTTTTTT. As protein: CASSSGTTPTGELFF.

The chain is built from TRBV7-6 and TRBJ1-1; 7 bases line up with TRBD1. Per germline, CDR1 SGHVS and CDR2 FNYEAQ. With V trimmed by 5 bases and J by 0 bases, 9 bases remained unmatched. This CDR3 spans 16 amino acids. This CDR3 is CASSPRQGIMNTEAFF. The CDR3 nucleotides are TGTGCCAGCAGCCCTAGACAGGGAATCATGAACACTGAAGCTTTCTTT.

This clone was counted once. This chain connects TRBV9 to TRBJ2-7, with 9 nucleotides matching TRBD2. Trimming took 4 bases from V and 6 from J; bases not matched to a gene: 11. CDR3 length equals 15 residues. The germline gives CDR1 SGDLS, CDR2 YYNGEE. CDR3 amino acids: CASSPPAGGPPEQYF. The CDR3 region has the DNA TGTGCCAGCAGCCCCCCGGCGGGGGGGCCTCCCGAGCAGTACTTC.

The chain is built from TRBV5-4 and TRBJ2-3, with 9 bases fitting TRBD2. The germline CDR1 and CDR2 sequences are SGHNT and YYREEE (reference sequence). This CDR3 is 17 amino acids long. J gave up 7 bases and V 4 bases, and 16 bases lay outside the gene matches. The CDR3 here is CASSPPVAGDHGNTQYF. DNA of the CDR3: TGTGCCAGCAGCCCCCCTGTAGCGGGGGATCACGGGAATACGCAGTATTTT.

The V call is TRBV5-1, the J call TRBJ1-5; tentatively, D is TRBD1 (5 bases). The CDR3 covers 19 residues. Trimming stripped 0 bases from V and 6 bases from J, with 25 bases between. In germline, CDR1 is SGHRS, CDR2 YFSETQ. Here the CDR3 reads CASSLVGPVQQAGGQPQHF. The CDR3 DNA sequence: TGCGCCAGCAGCTTGGTTGGTCCCGTGCAACAGGCGGGAGGTCAGCCCCAGCATTTT.

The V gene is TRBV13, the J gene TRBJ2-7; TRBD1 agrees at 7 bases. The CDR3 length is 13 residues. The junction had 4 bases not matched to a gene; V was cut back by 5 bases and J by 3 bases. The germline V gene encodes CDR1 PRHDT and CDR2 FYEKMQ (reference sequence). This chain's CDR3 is CASSPRTGYEQYF. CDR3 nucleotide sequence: TGTGCCAGCAGCCCCAGGACAGGCTACGAGCAGTACTTC. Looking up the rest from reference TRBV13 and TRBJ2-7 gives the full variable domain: AAGVIQSPRHLIKEKRETATLKCYPIPRHDTVYWYQQGPGQDPQFLISFYEKMQSDKGSIPDRFSAQQFSDYHSELNMSSLELGDSALYFCASSPRTGYEQYFGPGTRLTVT.

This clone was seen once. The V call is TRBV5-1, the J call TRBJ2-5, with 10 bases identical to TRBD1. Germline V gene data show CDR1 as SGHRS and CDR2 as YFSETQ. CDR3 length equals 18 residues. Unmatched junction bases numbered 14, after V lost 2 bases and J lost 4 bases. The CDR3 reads CASSFGPGQGSSGETQYF. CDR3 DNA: TGCGCCAGCAGCTTCGGACCGGGACAGGGGTCGAGCGGAGAGACCCAGTACTTC.

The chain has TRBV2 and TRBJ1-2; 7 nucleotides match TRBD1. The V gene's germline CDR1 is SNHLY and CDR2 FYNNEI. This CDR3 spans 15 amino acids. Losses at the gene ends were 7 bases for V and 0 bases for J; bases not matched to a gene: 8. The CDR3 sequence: CASNSKGATNYGYTF. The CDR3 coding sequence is TGTGCCAGCAACTCAAAGGGGGCCACTAACTATGGCTACACCTTC.

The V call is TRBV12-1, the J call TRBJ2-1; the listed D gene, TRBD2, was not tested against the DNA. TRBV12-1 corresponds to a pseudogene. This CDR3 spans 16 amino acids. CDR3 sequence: CASSFAASGADNEQFF. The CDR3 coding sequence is TGTGCCAGCAGCTTTGCGGCTAGCGGGGCAGACAATGAGCAGTTCTTC.

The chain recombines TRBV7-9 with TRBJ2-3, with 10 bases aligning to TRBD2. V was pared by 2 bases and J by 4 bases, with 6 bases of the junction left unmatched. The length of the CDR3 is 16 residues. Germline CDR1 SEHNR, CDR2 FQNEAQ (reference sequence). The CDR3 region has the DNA TGTGCCAGCAGCTTAAGCGGGGGGGCCCATGCAGATACGCAGTATTTT. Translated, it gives CASSLSGGAHADTQYF.

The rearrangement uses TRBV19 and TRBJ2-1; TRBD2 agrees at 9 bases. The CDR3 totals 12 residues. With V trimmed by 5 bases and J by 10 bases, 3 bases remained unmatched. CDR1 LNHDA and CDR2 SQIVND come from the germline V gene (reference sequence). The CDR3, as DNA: TGTGCCAGTAGTCCCAGCGGGGGGGAGCAGTTCTTC. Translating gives CASSPSGGEQFF.

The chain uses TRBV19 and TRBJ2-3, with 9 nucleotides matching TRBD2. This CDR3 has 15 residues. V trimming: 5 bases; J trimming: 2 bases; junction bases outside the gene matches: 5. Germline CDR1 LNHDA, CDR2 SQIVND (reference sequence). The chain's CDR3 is CASSWAGGATDTQYF. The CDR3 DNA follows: TGTGCCAGTAGTTGGGCGGGAGGGGCCACAGATACGCAGTATTTT.

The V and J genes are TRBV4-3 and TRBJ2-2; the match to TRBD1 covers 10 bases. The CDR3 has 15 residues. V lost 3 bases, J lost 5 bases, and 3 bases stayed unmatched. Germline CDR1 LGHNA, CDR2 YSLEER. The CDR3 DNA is TGCGCCAGCAGCCATTGGGGACAGGGGACCGGGGAGCTGTTTTTT. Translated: CASSHWGQGTGELFF.

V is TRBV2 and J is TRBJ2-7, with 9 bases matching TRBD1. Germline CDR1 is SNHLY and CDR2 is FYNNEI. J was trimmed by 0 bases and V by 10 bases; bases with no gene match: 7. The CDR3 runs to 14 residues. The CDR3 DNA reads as TGTGCCACTATTAAGGACAGGGGCTCCTACGAGCAGTACTTC. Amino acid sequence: CATIKDRGSYEQYF.

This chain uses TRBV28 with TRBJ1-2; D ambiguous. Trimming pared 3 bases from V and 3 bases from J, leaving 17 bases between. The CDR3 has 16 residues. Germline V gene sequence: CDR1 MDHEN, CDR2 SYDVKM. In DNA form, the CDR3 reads TGTGCCAGCAGTTTGAGCCACCACGGTTCCGACTATGGCTACACCTTC. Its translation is CASSLSHHGSDYGYTF.

CDR3 coding DNA: TGTGCCAGCAGCTTCTTACTAGATTTAGTCGAGCAGTACTTC. Protein sequence: CASSFLLDLVEQYF. The V call is TRBV11-2, the J call TRBJ2-7; a possible D gene is TRBD2 (5 bases). Per the germline V gene, CDR1 is SGHAT and CDR2 is FQNNGV. CDR3 length equals 14 residues. V was trimmed by 3 bases and J by 6 bases, leaving 15 bases between them. Complete variable domain (other parts from reference TRBV11-2 and TRBJ2-7): EAGVAQSPRYKIIEKRQSVAFWCNPISGHATLYWYQQILGQGPKLLIQFQNNGVVDDSQLPKDRFSAERLKGVDSTLKIQPAKLEDSAVYLCASSFLLDLVEQYFGPGTRLTVT.

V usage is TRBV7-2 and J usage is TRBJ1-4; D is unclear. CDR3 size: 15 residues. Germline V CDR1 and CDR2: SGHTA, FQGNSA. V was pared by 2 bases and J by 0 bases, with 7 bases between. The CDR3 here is CASSLTEATNEKLFF. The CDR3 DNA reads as TGTGCCAGCAGCTTAACAGAAGCAACTAATGAAAAACTGTTTTTT.

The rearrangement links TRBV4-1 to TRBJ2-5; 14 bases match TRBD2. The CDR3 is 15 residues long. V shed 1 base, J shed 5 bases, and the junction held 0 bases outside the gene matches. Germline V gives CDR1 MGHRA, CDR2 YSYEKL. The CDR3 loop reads CASSQGTSGGETQYF. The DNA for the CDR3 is TGCGCCAGCAGCCAAGGGACTAGCGGGGGGGAGACCCAGTACTTC.

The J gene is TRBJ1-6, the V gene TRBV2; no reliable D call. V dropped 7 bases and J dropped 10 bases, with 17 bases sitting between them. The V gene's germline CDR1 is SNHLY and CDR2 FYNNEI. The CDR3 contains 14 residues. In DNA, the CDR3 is TGTGCCAGCAAGTACAATACCGTCTCCTCACCCCTCCACTTT. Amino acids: CASKYNTVSSPLHF.

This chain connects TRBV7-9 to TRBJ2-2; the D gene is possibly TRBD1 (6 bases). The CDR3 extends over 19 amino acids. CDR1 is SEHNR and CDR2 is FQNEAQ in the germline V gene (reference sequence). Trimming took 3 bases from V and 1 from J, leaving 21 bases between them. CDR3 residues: CASSFGGLGRGLNTGELFF. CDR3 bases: TGTGCCAGCAGCTTCGGAGGCCTTGGCAGGGGTTTGAACACCGGGGAGCTGTTTTTT.